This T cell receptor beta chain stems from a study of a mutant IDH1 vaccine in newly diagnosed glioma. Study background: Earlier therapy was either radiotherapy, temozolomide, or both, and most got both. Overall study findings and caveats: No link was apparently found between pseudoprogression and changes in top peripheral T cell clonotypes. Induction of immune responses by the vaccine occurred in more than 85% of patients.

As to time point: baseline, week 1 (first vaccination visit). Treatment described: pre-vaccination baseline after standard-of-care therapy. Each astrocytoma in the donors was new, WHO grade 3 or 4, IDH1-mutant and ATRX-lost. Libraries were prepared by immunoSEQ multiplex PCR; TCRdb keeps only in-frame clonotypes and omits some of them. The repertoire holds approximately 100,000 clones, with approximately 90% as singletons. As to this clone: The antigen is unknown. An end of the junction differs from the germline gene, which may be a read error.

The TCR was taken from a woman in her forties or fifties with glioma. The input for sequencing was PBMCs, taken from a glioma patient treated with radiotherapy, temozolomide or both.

In nucleotides, the CDR3 is TGTGCTAGCAGCGCCGGGACTAGCGGTTACAATGAGCAGTTCTTC. Translation gives CASSAGTSGYNEQFF. The V call is TRBV7-7, the J call TRBJ2-1, with 11 bases aligning to TRBD2. There are 15 residues in the CDR3. Germline V lookup: CDR1 SSHAT, CDR2 FNYEAQ (reference sequence).